The sample holds a few counts of the clone carrying this T cell receptor (beta chain). Its cognate antigen is unknown. These data originate in a study of T-cell reconstitution after alpha-beta-depleted transplantation in children. Overall study findings and caveats: The study reportedly traced alpha-beta T cells about two months after transplant to several hundred expanded graft clones. The origin of high day-60 TCRbeta diversity in some patients lay in surviving recipient T cells and thymic progenitors. T-cell numbers and diversity one year post-transplant derived largely from freshly generated T cells.

CDR3 length: 13 amino acids. The germline gives CDR1 SGHDT, CDR2 YYEEEE. V was shortened by 2 bases and J by 3 bases, with 8 bases between the two germline ends. As it was prepared, the TCRbeta library received unique molecular identifiers. TCRdb re-called the PCR reads with MiXCR, one entry per CDR3 protein. This repertoire shows about 220,000 distinct CDR3 sequences, under 20% found once; its top ten account for just under 45%. This TCR was sampled from a male patient aged 2-10 years who had a stem cell transplant for acute lymphoblastic leukemia, so the T cells may come from the graft donor. Specimen: PBMCs, mostly from graft donor cells, collected 360 days after TCRalphabeta/CD19-depleted stem cell transplant. The rearrangement joins TRBV5-6 to TRBJ1-1; D gene ambiguous. The CDR3 is CASSLSGHTEAFF. The CDR3 DNA follows: TGTGCCAGCAGCTTATCCGGGCACACTGAAGCTTTCTTT.